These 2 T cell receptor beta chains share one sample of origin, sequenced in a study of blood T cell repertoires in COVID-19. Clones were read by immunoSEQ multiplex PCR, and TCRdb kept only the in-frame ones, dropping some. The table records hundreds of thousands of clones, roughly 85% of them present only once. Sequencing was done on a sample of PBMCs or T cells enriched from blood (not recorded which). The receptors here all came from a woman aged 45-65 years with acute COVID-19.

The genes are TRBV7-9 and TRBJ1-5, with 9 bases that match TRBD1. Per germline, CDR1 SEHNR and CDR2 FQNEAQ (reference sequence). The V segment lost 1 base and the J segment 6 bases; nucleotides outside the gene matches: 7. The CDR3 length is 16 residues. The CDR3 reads CASSLGEGGQGQPQHF. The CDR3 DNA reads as TGTGCCAGCAGCTTAGGGGAAGGGGGACAGGGTCAGCCCCAGCATTTT.

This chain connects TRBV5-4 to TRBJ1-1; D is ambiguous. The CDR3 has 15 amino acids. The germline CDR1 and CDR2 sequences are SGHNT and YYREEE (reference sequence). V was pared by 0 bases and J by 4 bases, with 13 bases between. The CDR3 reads CASSLEAARSTEAFF. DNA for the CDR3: TGTGCCAGCAGCTTGGAGGCAGCACGGAGCACTGAAGCTTTCTTT.